The present entry profiles one T cell receptor beta chain with its context. Its antigen remains unknown. Here immunoSEQ multiplex PCR was the method, and the copy in TCRdb shows in-frame clones only, minus some. The sample records about 140,000 clones, 90% to 95% being singletons. The CDR3 spans 12 residues. Germline loops: CDR1 SGHTS, CDR2 YDEGEE. The V gene lost 7 bases and the J gene lost 2 bases, with 9 bases spanning the gap. The data derive from a study of T cell responses to AZD1222 COVID-19 vaccine. Study-wide results and limits: Across spike, vaccine-associated CD4 TCRs were found, dominant at 160-218 and 743-854. Baseline seropositivity characterized only a handful of AZD1222 recipients. Spike-specific TCRs gained breadth and depth after people received two AZD1222 doses.

The TCR originated in an adult in good health. The source material was peripheral blood, sampled on day 0 of AZD1222 vaccination. The chain is built from TRBV5-8 and TRBJ1-2, with D hard to call. The CDR3 DNA is TGTGCCAGCGGGTTAGTCAACTATGGCTACACCTTC. Translation gives CASGLVNYGYTF. Filled out from reference TRBV5-8 and TRBJ1-2, the complete variable domain reads EAGVTQSPTHLIKTRGQQATLRCSPISGHTSVYWYQQALGLGLQFLLWYDEGEERNRGNFPPRFSGRQFPNYSSELNVNALELEDSALYLCASGLVNYGYTFGSGTRLTVV.